Below are 20 T cell receptor beta chains sequenced from a single sample in a study of siplizumab effects on memory and regulatory T cells. Libraries were prepared by immunoSEQ multiplex PCR; TCRdb keeps only in-frame clonotypes and omits some of them. The table records approximately 100,000 clones, over 90% of them present only once. The sample taken for sequencing was non-Treg CD4+ T cells sorted from blood. These receptors were obtained from a human donor in good health.

This chain uses TRBV19 with TRBJ2-5; 11 nucleotides align to TRBD2. The V and J ends lost 1 base and 1 base, in that order; junction bases with no gene match: 5. The CDR3 has 17 amino acids. Germline V CDR1 and CDR2: LNHDA, SQIVND (reference sequence). For the CDR3, the DNA is TGTGCCAGTAGTATAGTGGAGACTAGCGGGGTCCAAGAGACCCAGTACTTC. Residues: CASSIVETSGVQETQYF.

CDR3 nucleotides: TGTGCCAGCAGCCAGCCGAATAGACAGAATGAAAAACTGTTTTTT. Translating gives CASSQPNRQNEKLFF. V usage is TRBV14 and J usage is TRBJ1-4; possibly TRBD1 for D (5 bases). The CDR3 has 15 amino acids. V dropped 3 bases and J dropped 5 bases, with 13 bases sitting between them. Germline CDR1 is SGHDN and CDR2 is FVKESK.

The V call is TRBV2, the J call TRBJ1-5; 8 nucleotides line up with TRBD1. V shed 6 bases, J shed 9 bases, and the junction held 13 bases outside the gene matches. CDR3 length: 15 residues. In germline, CDR1 is SNHLY, CDR2 FYNNEI. As DNA, the CDR3 is TGTGCCAGCAGGACGGACAGGGCAGCAGAAGGGCCCCAGCATTTT. This codes for CASRTDRAAEGPQHF.

The rearrangement links TRBV11-2 to TRBJ2-1, with 8 bases lining up with TRBD2. Germline lookup yields CDR1 SGHAT and CDR2 FQNNGV. This CDR3 comprises 17 residues. The V gene end was trimmed by 6 bases and the J gene end by 8 bases; junction bases not matched to a gene: 18. CDR3 region: CASRHPFGSGSNDEQFF. The CDR3 nucleotides are TGTGCCAGCAGGCACCCGTTCGGGAGCGGGAGTAACGATGAGCAGTTCTTC.

This clone was seen only once. The rearrangement links TRBV15 to TRBJ2-5; 9 bases line up with TRBD2. CDR3 length equals 15 residues. The trim removed 0 bases at V and 5 bases at J, leaving 4 bases unmatched. The V gene's germline CDR1 is LNHNV and CDR2 YYDKDF (reference sequence). The CDR3 DNA sequence: TGTGCCACCAGCAGAGATAGCGGGGGTGTGGAGACCCAGTACTTC. Translated, it gives CATSRDSGGVETQYF.

The chain is built from TRBV6-1 and TRBJ2-3; D unresolved. Germline lookup yields CDR1 MNHNS and CDR2 SASEGT. With 4 bases removed from V and 11 bases from J, the gap between germline ends came to 16 bases. The CDR3 is 13 amino acids. CDR3 loop: CASSVAGPERQYF. The CDR3 nucleotides are TGTGCCAGCAGTGTAGCCGGACCCGAGCGGCAGTATTTT.

The chain is built from TRBV18 and TRBJ2-1; 14 bases fit TRBD2. In germline, CDR1 is KGHSH, CDR2 LQKENI. This CDR3 has 15 amino acids. Trimming took 6 bases from V and 9 from J; bases not matched to a gene: 7. The CDR3 DNA sequence: TGTGCCAGCTCGCCGGGACTAGCGGGAGTTAGTGAGCAGTTCTTC. Translation: CASSPGLAGVSEQFF.

The gene calls are TRBV7-8 and TRBJ2-5; the D gene is possibly TRBD2 (5 bases). Germline values: CDR1 SGHVS, CDR2 FQNEAQ. This CDR3 is built from 17 residues. V was clipped by 2 bases and J by 5 bases, with 21 bases between them. In DNA form, the CDR3 reads TGTGCCAGCAGCTTAATCGGCGGAGAGGGTTCCATGGAGACCCAGTACTTC. This encodes CASSLIGGEGSMETQYF. The full variable domain, rest sourced from reference TRBV7-8 and TRBJ2-5, is GAGVSQSPRYKVAKRGQDVALRCDPISGHVSLFWYQQALGQGPEFLTYFQNEAQLDKSGLPSDRFFAERPEGSVSTLKIQRTQQEDSAVYLCASSLIGGEGSMETQYFGPGTRLLVL.

The gene calls are TRBV5-6 and TRBJ2-6, with D hard to call. The V gene lost 2 bases and the J gene lost 0 bases, with 9 bases spanning the gap. Germline V CDR1 and CDR2: SGHDT, YYEEEE. CDR3 size: 16 residues. The CDR3 DNA reads as TGTGCCAGCAGCTTTAACTTAGGCTCTGGGGCCAACGTCCTGACTTTC. This codes for CASSFNLGSGANVLTF.

About this clone: Additional DNA sequences in this sample encode the identical CDR3. This rearrangement joins TRBV18 to TRBJ1-1; possibly TRBD1 for D (5 bases). V lost 0 bases, J lost 3 bases, and 8 bases lay in between. Looked up from germline, CDR1 is KGHSH and CDR2 is LQKENI. CDR3 length equals 14 residues. The CDR3 nucleotides read TGTGCCAGCTCACCACCGGGGGGGGACACTGAAGCTTTCTTT. It specifies CASSPPGGDTEAFF.

This CDR3 is CASSSGGAANYGYTF. The CDR3 nucleotides are TGTGCCAGCAGTTCGGGGGGGGCAGCTAACTATGGCTACACCTTC. The chain couples TRBV27 to TRBJ1-2, with a tentative D call TRBD1 (6 bases). Germline assignment: CDR1 MNHEY and CDR2 SMNVEV (reference sequence). There are 15 residues in the CDR3. Trimming shortened V by 4 bases and J by 0 bases, and 12 bases separated the two germline ends.

The chain links TRBV7-9 to TRBJ1-2; D is unresolved. The V end was cut by 1 base, the J end by 1 base, with 7 bases between. CDR1 and CDR2 from the germline V gene are SEHNR and FQNEAQ (reference sequence). The CDR3 is 14 amino acids. CDR3 nucleotide sequence: TGTGCCAGCAGCTTAGACAGACGTAACTATGGCTACACCTTC. Translated: CASSLDRRNYGYTF. Complete variable domain (other parts from reference TRBV7-9 and TRBJ1-2): DTGVSQNPRHKITKRGQNVTFRCDPISEHNRLYWYRQTLGQGPEFLTYFQNEAQLEKSRLLSDRFSAERPKGSFSTLEIQRTEQGDSAMYLCASSLDRRNYGYTFGSGTRLTVV.

The rearrangement uses TRBV2 and TRBJ2-7; 10 nucleotides match TRBD1. CDR3 length: 14 residues. The germline gives CDR1 SNHLY, CDR2 FYNNEI. Trimming took 7 bases from V and 3 from J; bases not matched to a gene: 6. The CDR3 DNA reads TGTGCCAGCATATTGGACAGGGGGAACTACGAGCAGTACTTC. Translation gives CASILDRGNYEQYF.

The chain joins TRBV7-3 to TRBJ2-1, with 10 bases identical to TRBD1. Trimming took 4 bases from V and 10 from J; bases not matched to a gene: 7. Germline CDR1 is SGHTA and CDR2 is FQGTGA. This CDR3 comprises 14 residues. The CDR3 region has the DNA TGTGCCAGCAGCTCCGGGACAGGGGCTTTCGAGCAGTTCTTC. Amino acids: CASSSGTGAFEQFF.

The rearrangement links TRBV2 to TRBJ1-4; D uncertain. Trimming removed 2 bases from V and 6 bases from J, with 13 bases in between. The germline V gene encodes CDR1 SNHLY and CDR2 FYNNEI. The CDR3 runs 15 residues. CDR3: CASSEPREWDEKLFF. In DNA, the CDR3 is TGTGCCAGCAGTGAACCGAGGGAGTGGGATGAAAAACTGTTTTTT.

The chain carries TRBV2 and TRBJ1-4, with unresolved D. V was trimmed by 6 bases and J by 0 bases, leaving 8 bases between them. Germline V gene sequence: CDR1 SNHLY, CDR2 FYNNEI. The CDR3 sequence is 14 residues long. The CDR3 nucleotides are TGTGCCAGCAGAGGAGTCGCAACTAATGAAAAACTGTTTTTT. As protein: CASRGVATNEKLFF.

The V and J genes are TRBV18 and TRBJ2-1; 9 nucleotides line up with TRBD2. After removal of 5 bases from V and 6 bases from J, the junction contained 8 bases not matched to a gene. The CDR3 totals 15 residues. Germline-derived CDR1 and CDR2 are KGHSH and LQKENI. In nucleotides, the CDR3 is TGTGCCAGCTCAGGTCAGACTAGCGGATTCAATGAGCAGTTCTTC. It specifies CASSGQTSGFNEQFF. The complete variable domain, with remaining parts taken from reference TRBV18 and TRBJ2-1, reads NAGVMQNPRHLVRRRGQEARLRCSPMKGHSHVYWYRQLPEEGLKFMVYLQKENIIDESGMPKERFSAEFPKEGPSILRIQQVVRGDSAAYFCASSGQTSGFNEQFFGPGTRLTVL.

The CDR3 reads CASTDGGAGQPQHF. The CDR3 nucleotides read TGTGCCAGCACCGATGGGGGCGCGGGTCAGCCCCAGCATTTT. J is TRBJ1-5 and V is TRBV2; weak D call: TRBD1 (6 bases). CDR1 is SNHLY, CDR2 FYNNEI, per germline. The CDR3 is 14 residues long. The germline V and J ends were trimmed by 7 bases and 6 bases, with 16 bases remaining between them.

The chain couples TRBV5-4 to TRBJ2-7; D may be TRBD2 (5 bases). Looked up from germline, CDR1 is SGHNT and CDR2 is YYREEE (reference sequence). This CDR3 contains 13 residues. V was pared by 0 bases and J by 6 bases, with 10 bases between. CDR3 coding DNA: TGTGCCAGCAGCTTGGGGTTCGCGGGCGAGCAGTACTTC. It is translated as CASSLGFAGEQYF. The full variable domain, completed using reference TRBV5-4 and TRBJ2-7, is ETGVTQSPTHLIKTRGQQVTLRCSSQSGHNTVSWYQQALGQGPQFIFQYYREEENGRGNFPPRFSGLQFPNYSSELNVNALELDDSALYLCASSLGFAGEQYFGPGTRLTVT.

This chain uses TRBV15 with TRBJ2-7, with D possibly being TRBD1 (6 bases). V was shortened by 5 bases and J by 2 bases, with 10 bases between the two germline ends. The CDR3 runs to 13 residues. From germline, CDR1 is LNHNV and CDR2 YYDKDF (reference sequence). CDR3 amino acids: CATSRDTAYEQYF. The CDR3 DNA reads TGTGCCACCAGCCGGGACACAGCCTACGAGCAGTACTTC.